The 13 T cell receptor beta chains below all came from one sample that was sequenced in a study of cytomegalovirus exposure and HLA in healthy donors. PCR used 60 Vbeta primers and 13 Jbeta primers. Produced via immunoSEQ multiplex PCR; TCRdb's table is partial and in-frame only. The sample lists roughly 150,000 clones; 80% to 85% were seen once. Sequenced: PBMCs. The source is a male donor in good health and CMV-seropositive.

The chain employs TRBV7-6 and TRBJ1-3; D is undetermined. The V end lost 5 bases, the J end lost 2 bases, and 13 bases lay between the germline ends. Germline assignment: CDR1 SGHVS and CDR2 FNYEAQ. The CDR3 is 15 amino acids. The CDR3 loop reads CASSPVFLPGNTIYF. CDR3 in DNA: TGTGCCAGCAGCCCAGTTTTCCTCCCTGGAAACACCATATATTTT.

CDR3 sequence: CASSLSRDTEAFF. CDR3 DNA sequence: TGTGCCAGCAGCTTAAGCAGGGATACTGAAGCTTTCTTT. The chain links TRBV7-2 to TRBJ1-1, with D perhaps TRBD1 (5 bases). Trimming left V 2 bases short and J 5 bases short, with 9 bases between. Germline values: CDR1 SGHTA, CDR2 FQGNSA. This CDR3 spans 13 amino acids.

The genes are TRBV5-1 and TRBJ1-1; no clear D gene. The germline CDR1 and CDR2 sequences are SGHRS and YFSETQ. The CDR3 is made up of 13 amino acids. V lost 2 bases, J lost 13 bases, and 18 bases lay in between. The CDR3 region has the DNA TGCGCCAGCAGCTTAGGCCAGGCCAACCTGGTTTTCTTT. It translates to CASSLGQANLVFF. Together with reference TRBV5-1 and TRBJ1-1, the CDR3 gives the full variable domain: KAGVTQTPRYLIKTRGQQVTLSCSPISGHRSVSWYQQTPGQGLQFLFEYFSETQRNKGNFPGRFSGRQFSNSRSEMNVSTLELGDSALYLCASSLGQANLVFFGQGTRLTVV.

This clone was seen a handful of times. The chain couples TRBV7-2 to TRBJ2-7; 12 nucleotides match TRBD2. The V gene end was trimmed by 4 bases and the J gene end by 4 bases; junction bases not matched to a gene: 5. CDR3 size: 15 residues. Germline values: CDR1 SGHTA, CDR2 FQGNSA. Written as DNA, the CDR3 is TGTGCCAGCAGCTCGACTAGCGGGAGTCAATACGAGCAGTACTTC. Translating it yields CASSSTSGSQYEQYF.

The CDR3 DNA is TGTGCCAGCAGCTCCAAGGGAGGCGTGGGAACTGAAGCTTTCTTT. Protein sequence: CASSSKGGVGTEAFF. V gene TRBV7-8 combines with J gene TRBJ1-1; D remains unclear. The CDR3 is made up of 15 amino acids. V was cut by 4 bases and J by 5 bases, with 17 bases left in between. CDR1 and CDR2 from the germline V gene are SGHVS and FQNEAQ.

The V call is TRBV4-3, the J call TRBJ1-2; 10 nucleotides line up with TRBD1. The J segment lost 7 bases and the V segment lost 0 bases, leaving 5 bases of the junction unmatched. Looked up from germline, CDR1 is LGHNA and CDR2 is YSLEER. The CDR3 extends over 15 amino acids. The CDR3 DNA is TGCGCCAGCAGCCAAGAGTCCAGGACAGGGGGTGGCTACACCTTC. It yields the protein CASSQESRTGGGYTF.

V and J are TRBV5-1 and TRBJ1-6; maybe TRBD1 (6 bases). V was shortened by 4 bases and J by 5 bases, with 7 bases between the two germline ends. Germline V gene lookup returns CDR1 SGHRS and CDR2 YFSETQ. This CDR3 spans 13 amino acids. The CDR3 DNA reads as TGCGCCAGCAGCGCAGGGGATAATTCACCCCTCCACTTT. Its protein is CASSAGDNSPLHF.

This rearrangement joins TRBV28 to TRBJ1-4; TRBD1 matches 9 bases. Trimming at V came to 3 bases and at J to 3 bases, leaving 11 bases not matched to a gene. Germline V CDR1 and CDR2: MDHEN, SYDVKM. The CDR3 loop spans 18 amino acids. CDR3 sequence (DNA): TGTGCCAGCAGTTTCGGACCGGGACAGGGCTCGTCTAATGAAAAACTGTTTTTT. As protein: CASSFGPGQGSSNEKLFF.

The gene calls are TRBV5-1 and TRBJ1-2; possibly TRBD1 for D (5 bases). The V and J ends lost 8 bases and 4 bases respectively, with 15 bases between them. This CDR3 has 13 amino acids. Germline V gene data show CDR1 as SGHRS and CDR2 as YFSETQ. The CDR3 protein is CASADGGIYGYTF. DNA for the CDR3: TGCGCCAGTGCGGACGGGGGGATCTATGGCTACACCTTC.

This clone was found once. This chain's CDR3 is CASSLGERETQYF. In DNA form, the CDR3 reads TGTGCCAGCAGCCTCGGGGAAAGAGAGACCCAGTACTTC. The chain couples TRBV11-3 to TRBJ2-5; D perhaps matches TRBD2 (5 bases). Trimming removed 5 bases from V and 4 bases from J, with 11 bases in between. The CDR3 totals 13 residues. The germline V gene has CDR1 SGHNT and CDR2 YENEEA. The full variable domain, its missing parts supplied by reference TRBV11-3 and TRBJ2-5, is EAGVVQSPRYKIIEKKQPVAFWCNPISGHNTLYWYLQNLGQGPELLIRYENEEAVDDSQLPKDRFSAERLKGVDSTLKIQPAELGDSAVYLCASSLGERETQYFGPGTRLLVL.

V and J are TRBV28 and TRBJ2-4; 7 bases align to TRBD2. This CDR3 is built from 18 residues. CDR1 is MDHEN and CDR2 is SYDVKM in the germline V gene. V was pared by 4 bases and J by 0 bases, with 12 bases of the junction left unmatched. The CDR3 here is CASSSGMGGRGAKNIQYF. As DNA, the CDR3 is TGTGCCAGCAGTTCGGGCATGGGGGGGAGAGGAGCCAAAAACATTCAGTACTTC.

This chain links TRBV9 with TRBJ1-2, with D possibly being TRBD1 (5 bases). V was clipped by 0 bases and J by 5 bases, with 20 bases between them. The CDR3 has 17 residues. CDR1 and CDR2 from the germline V gene are SGDLS and YYNGEE. The CDR3 sequence is CASSVVGAEAIEYGYTF. The DNA for the CDR3 is TGTGCCAGCAGCGTAGTAGGGGCAGAAGCGATTGAGTATGGCTACACCTTC.

This clone is a singleton in its sample. The V gene is TRBV5-1, the J gene TRBJ2-4; 8 nucleotides line up with TRBD1. Germline CDR1 is SGHRS and CDR2 is YFSETQ. J was trimmed by 0 bases and V by 2 bases; bases with no gene match: 13. The CDR3 totals 19 residues. The CDR3 loop is CASSFTTGVSIIAKNIQYF. CDR3 coding DNA: TGCGCCAGCAGCTTTACGACAGGGGTTTCCATTATAGCCAAAAACATTCAGTACTTC.